The clone carrying this TCR beta chain was counted a single time. Germline values: CDR1 SGHRS, CDR2 YFSETQ. V was cut by 4 bases and J by 5 bases, with 10 bases left in between. This CDR3 has 12 residues. This sample is part of a study of blood T cell repertoires in COVID-19. Sequenced by immunoSEQ multiplex PCR; TCRdb stores in-frame clones only, minus some. The sample yields 85,000 to 100,000 clones, about 78% seen once. The chain combines TRBV5-1 with TRBJ2-7; D unclear. Sequenced input: peripheral blood. This sequence was found in a man in his fifties who had recovered from COVID-19. The DNA of the CDR3 is TGCGCCAGCAGCATTGACTTACACGAGCAGTACTTC. Its translation: CASSIDLHEQYF.